Below, one T cell receptor (beta chain) is given with its context. Its antigen is not known. The V end lost 6 bases, the J end lost 5 bases, and 11 bases lay between the germline ends. The germline CDR1 and CDR2 sequences are SQVTM and ANQGSEA. The CDR3 sequence is 12 residues long. These data originate in a study of CD8 T cells in ankylosing spondylitis. For TCR beta, libraries came from quantitative 5'-RACE with molecular barcodes. TCRdb re-derived calls from the 5' RACE reads in MiXCR, one entry per CDR3 protein. There are 800,000 to 900,000 distinct CDR3 sequences in the sample; approximately 12% occur only once, and 0.51% lies in the top ten. Study observations and caveats: Past studies reported some motif variants in reactive arthritis synovial fluid and blood. Significant enrichment of disease-linked clones was reported in matched ankylosing spondylitis synovial fluid. For ankylosing spondylitis blood, a TCR beta motif of fewer than 10 highly homologous variants appeared characteristic.

This sequence originates from a male donor with ankylosing spondylitis. The rearrangement joins TRBV29-1 to TRBJ1-5; D unclear. Sequenced input: blood, either unsorted or a sorted T cell fraction (not recorded which). The CDR3 DNA sequence: TGCAGCGTACAAAGCCCGTATCAGCCCCAGCATTTT. Translating gives CSVQSPYQPQHF.